A single sample is the source of the 30 T cell receptor beta chains below, sequenced in a study of T cell responses to AZD1222 COVID-19 vaccine (dated by TCRdb to the early 2020s). In light of the paper, this sample's time point label describes: about 28 days (+/-7) after the second vaccine dose. Library generation was performed with the immunoSEQ multiplex PCR assay. TCRdb took this table from immuneACCESS and kept in-frame rearrangements with V and J called. Such tables lack part of the clones; where checked against another copy, unresolved V genes explain under half of the gap, and the rest is unexplained. The sample table contains about 94,000 clones; only one count was recorded for approximately 81% of them. The ten top clones hold 4.5% of the sample. The material was peripheral blood, obtained 28 days after the second AZD1222 dose. The receptors derive from an adult who received the AZD1222 COVID-19 vaccine.

This chain joins TRBV6-2 or TRBV6-3 and TRBJ2-2; D is unresolved. V gave up 2 bases and J gave up 4 bases, with 17 bases separating them. The CDR3 is 17 residues long. The germline V gene encodes CDR1 MNHEY and CDR2 SVGEGT. The CDR3 DNA reads as TGTGCCAGCAGTTACCCGAAATCAGCCTACCTCACCGGGGAGCTGTTTTTT. Amino acids: CASSYPKSAYLTGELFF.

The rearrangement joins TRBV3-1 (or the pseudogene TRBV3-2) to TRBJ2-5; 14 bases are a match to TRBD2. Germline CDR1 and CDR2: LGHDT and YNNKEL (reference sequence). Trimming removed 4 bases from V and 7 bases from J; junction bases left unmatched: 8. The CDR3 totals 16 residues. The CDR3 sequence is CASSPGLAGVFGTQYF. CDR3 bases: TGTGCCAGCAGCCCGGGACTAGCGGGAGTTTTCGGGACCCAGTACTTC.

This chain uses TRBV19 with TRBJ1-2; D gene uncertain. The germline CDR1 and CDR2 sequences are LNHDA and SQIVND (reference sequence). The CDR3 totals 13 residues. With 7 bases removed from V and 7 bases from J, the gap between germline ends came to 16 bases. This CDR3 is CASTRNLPSGYTF. As DNA, the CDR3 is TGTGCCAGTACGCGTAACCTTCCTTCTGGCTACACCTTC.

This rearrangement joins TRBV19 to TRBJ2-3; possibly TRBD1 or TRBD2 for D (6 bases each). CDR3 length: 18 residues. Germline assignment: CDR1 LNHDA and CDR2 SQIVND (reference sequence). Deletions cut 4 bases from V and 0 bases from J, with 20 bases between. CDR3 sequence reads: CASSTSGPRGASTDTQYF. As DNA, the CDR3 is TGTGCCAGTAGTACCTCCGGGCCAAGGGGGGCTAGCACAGATACGCAGTATTTT.

J is TRBJ1-4 and V is TRBV23-1; TRBD1 matches at 7 bases. TRBV23-1 is designated an ORF whose function remains uncertain. This CDR3 contains 13 residues. V was pared by 2 bases and J by 9 bases, with 3 bases of the junction left unmatched. Here the CDR3 DNA reads TGCGCCAGCAGTCAACGACAGGGCCAAAAACTGTTTTTT. It is translated as CASSQRQGQKLFF.

This clone is a singleton in its sample. The chain combines TRBV19 with TRBJ1-2, with 11 bases aligning to TRBD1. Germline V gives CDR1 LNHDA, CDR2 SQIVND (reference sequence). Trimming removed 7 bases from V and 8 bases from J; junction bases left unmatched: 12. CDR3 length equals 15 residues. The CDR3 reads CASTGSGQGAWGYTF. CDR3 nucleotide sequence: TGTGCCAGTACAGGATCCGGACAGGGGGCTTGGGGCTACACCTTC.

This sequence joins TRBV7-3 and TRBJ2-3; weak D call: TRBD2 (6 bases). The germline gives CDR1 SGHTA, CDR2 FQGTGA. The CDR3 is made up of 14 amino acids. The V and J ends lost 2 bases and 4 bases respectively, with 10 bases between them. CDR3 loop: CASSLEGTPDTQYF. CDR3 DNA: TGTGCCAGCAGCTTAGAGGGGACTCCAGATACGCAGTATTTT. The whole variable domain, remainder taken from reference TRBV7-3 and TRBJ2-3, is GAGVSQTPSNKVTEKGKYVELRCDPISGHTALYWYRQSLGQGPEFLIYFQGTGAADDSGLPNDRFFAVRPEGSVSTLKIQRTERGDSAVYLCASSLEGTPDTQYFGPGTRLTVL.

Concerning this clone: The sample holds other DNA sequences that translate to the same CDR3. The chain has TRBV7-9 and TRBJ1-2; possible D gene TRBD1, 5 bases. Germline-derived CDR1 and CDR2 are SEHNR and FQNEAQ (reference sequence). The CDR3 contains 13 residues. Trimming pared 5 bases from V and 7 bases from J, leaving 14 bases between. CDR3 amino acids: CASSAGTEAGYTF. The CDR3 coding sequence is TGTGCCAGCAGCGCAGGGACGGAGGCTGGCTACACCTTC.

The J gene is TRBJ2-3, the V gene TRBV18; D ambiguous. The CDR3 runs to 15 residues. CDR1 is KGHSH and CDR2 is LQKENI in the germline V gene. Trimming pared 1 base from V and 8 bases from J, leaving 16 bases between. For the CDR3, the DNA is TGTGCCAGCTCACCACAGGTTGGGGTAGCCGGTACGCAGTATTTT. Translation: CASSPQVGVAGTQYF.

This chain links TRBV6-5 with TRBJ1-2; D gene ambiguous. This CDR3 has 14 residues. Germline-derived CDR1 and CDR2 are MNHEY and SVGAGI. Trimming took 0 bases from V and 6 from J, leaving 11 bases between them. For the CDR3, the DNA is TGTGCCAGCAGTTACTCGCCCTCATTGGATGGCTACACCTTC. It is translated as CASSYSPSLDGYTF.

The table lists this clone with a few counts. This chain connects TRBV10-3 to TRBJ1-2, with 9 bases lining up with TRBD1. The germline V gene encodes CDR1 ENHRY and CDR2 SYGVKD. V was clipped by 9 bases and J by 7 bases; unmatched bases: 9. The CDR3 totals 13 residues. CDR3 residues: CAMGSTGGPGYTF. CDR3 nucleotide sequence: TGTGCCATGGGGAGCACAGGGGGCCCTGGCTACACCTTC.

V gene TRBV29-1 combines with J gene TRBJ2-7, with 8 nucleotides matching TRBD2. V shed 8 bases, J shed 6 bases, and the junction held 6 bases outside the gene matches. The CDR3 totals 11 residues. The germline CDR1 and CDR2 sequences are SQVTM and ANQGSEA. CDR3 region: CSTGRGVEQYF. CDR3 DNA sequence: TGCAGCACTGGGCGGGGGGTCGAGCAGTACTTC.

This chain uses TRBV21-1 with TRBJ2-3; the table's D call, TRBD2, was not checked against the DNA. TRBV21-1 represents a pseudogene. The CDR3 sequence is 16 residues long. CDR3 amino acids: CASLRKRGGGTDTQYF. The CDR3 DNA is TGTGCCAGCTTGCGGAAGCGGGGGGGAGGTACAGATACGCAGTATTTT.

The V call is TRBV7-6, the J call TRBJ2-3; TRBD2 aligns across 10 bases. After removal of 1 base from V and 2 bases from J, the junction contained 9 bases not matched to a gene. The CDR3 loop spans 18 amino acids. CDR1 SGHVS and CDR2 FNYEAQ come from the germline V gene. CDR3 bases: TGTGCCAGCAGCTTAGGGGCCAGCGGGAGGGATAACACAGATACGCAGTATTTT. It is translated as CASSLGASGRDNTDTQYF.

J is TRBJ2-3 and V is TRBV10-3; TRBD2 might be the D (6 bases). Trimming removed 0 bases from V and 5 bases from J, with 12 bases in between. The CDR3 is 15 residues long. From germline, CDR1 is ENHRY and CDR2 SYGVKD. CDR3: CAISESGQGGDTQYF. The CDR3 nucleotides are TGTGCCATCAGTGAGTCGGGTCAGGGAGGAGATACGCAGTATTTT.

The V gene is TRBV6-2 or TRBV6-3, the J gene TRBJ2-7, with a weak D call TRBD1 (6 bases). CDR1 and CDR2 (germline): MNHEY, SVGEGT. The CDR3 has 18 amino acids. The germline V and J ends were trimmed by 2 bases and 5 bases, with 25 bases remaining between them. CDR3 sequence: CASSYAFVGQWGRNEQYF. For the CDR3, the DNA is TGTGCCAGCAGTTACGCGTTTGTAGGACAGTGGGGTCGCAACGAGCAGTACTTC.

The chain recombines TRBV11-3 with TRBJ1-3, with D possibly being TRBD1 (6 bases). V was cut by 4 bases and J by 2 bases, with 15 bases left in between. The germline gives CDR1 SGHNT, CDR2 YENEEA. The CDR3 is 16 amino acids. In DNA, the CDR3 is TGTGCCAGCAGCTCCCTCGGGGGCAGGACTGGAAACACCATATATTTT. Protein product: CASSSLGGRTGNTIYF.

The rearrangement uses TRBV10-3 and TRBJ2-7; D ambiguous. This CDR3 is 14 amino acids long. From germline, CDR1 is ENHRY and CDR2 SYGVKD. The V gene lost 6 bases and the J gene lost 2 bases, with 14 bases spanning the gap. The DNA for the CDR3 is TGTGCCATCAGACCGGGCCCTAGGACCTACGAGCAGTACTTC. Its translation: CAIRPGPRTYEQYF.

The rearrangement joins TRBV7-8 to TRBJ1-1; D might be TRBD1 (5 bases). V dropped 4 bases and J dropped 1 base, with 10 bases sitting between them. Per germline, CDR1 SGHVS and CDR2 FQNEAQ. CDR3 length equals 14 residues. CDR3 DNA sequence: TGTGCCAGCAGCTCATCCCAGGGGAACACTGAAGCTTTCTTT. It is translated as CASSSSQGNTEAFF.

CDR3 protein: CASSFPTGTGFDIPTSYNEQFF. The CDR3 DNA is TGTGCCAGCAGTTTCCCAACCGGGACAGGGTTCGATATCCCCACCTCCTACAATGAGCAGTTCTTC. The chain combines TRBV28 with TRBJ2-1, with 9 bases lining up with TRBD1. V lost 3 bases and J lost 0; bases outside the gene matches: 21. The V gene's germline CDR1 is MDHEN and CDR2 SYDVKM. This CDR3 is built from 22 residues.

This chain connects TRBV25-1 to TRBJ1-6; TRBD1 is a possible D gene (5 bases). Trimming stripped 3 bases from V and 7 bases from J, with 16 bases between. The CDR3 loop spans 16 amino acids. Germline CDR1 is MGHDK and CDR2 is SYGVNS. The DNA of the CDR3 is TGTGCCAGCAGTGAGAGGGGTTGGGCAGGGAATTCACCCCTCCACTTT. Protein product: CASSERGWAGNSPLHF. Complete variable domain (other parts from reference TRBV25-1 and TRBJ1-6): EADIYQTPRYLVIGTGKKITLECSQTMGHDKMYWYQQDPGMELHLIHYSYGVNSTEKGDLSSESTVSRIRTEHFPLTLESARPSHTSQYLCASSERGWAGNSPLHFGNGTRLTVT.

This chain joins TRBV5-4 and TRBJ1-1; no clear D gene. The V gene's germline CDR1 is SGHNT and CDR2 YYREEE (reference sequence). V lost 3 bases and J 6 bases, leaving 9 bases between the germline ends. The CDR3 extends over 12 amino acids. The CDR3 protein is CASSSSASEAFF. The CDR3 coding sequence is TGTGCCAGCAGCTCCTCCGCGTCTGAAGCTTTCTTT.

The chain joins TRBV27 to TRBJ2-5, with D perhaps TRBD2 (6 bases). V lost 8 bases and J 0 bases, leaving 13 bases between the germline ends. There are 14 residues in the CDR3. From germline, CDR1 is MNHEY and CDR2 SMNVEV (reference sequence). The CDR3 bases are TGTGCCAGCGCCTCGGCGGGGAACCAAGAGACCCAGTACTTC. Translated, it gives CASASAGNQETQYF.

CDR3 region: CASSLFAYSNQPQHF. The CDR3 DNA is TGTGCCAGCAGCTTATTCGCCTATAGCAATCAGCCCCAGCATTTT. This chain connects TRBV7-2 to TRBJ1-5; D is unclear. V dropped 2 bases and J dropped 0 bases, with 8 bases sitting between them. The CDR3 contains 15 residues. In germline, CDR1 is SGHTA, CDR2 FQGNSA.

The chain uses TRBV25-1 and TRBJ1-1; D perhaps matches TRBD1 (5 bases). This CDR3 contains 15 residues. V lost 1 base to trimming and J lost 5 bases, with 14 bases between them. Per the germline V gene, CDR1 is MGHDK and CDR2 is SYGVNS. CDR3 loop: CASSEWRGSSTEAFF. The CDR3 DNA follows: TGTGCCAGCAGTGAATGGAGGGGATCCTCGACTGAAGCTTTCTTT.

The genes are TRBV7-2 and TRBJ1-2, with 9 positions matching TRBD1. The CDR3 spans 14 residues. CDR1 and CDR2 (germline): SGHTA, FQGNSA. Losses at the gene ends were 1 base for V and 10 bases for J; bases not matched to a gene: 7. The DNA for the CDR3 is TGTGCCAGCAGCTTAGTGGGACAGGGAGCAGACTACACCTTC. This translates into CASSLVGQGADYTF.

The table lists this clone with a few counts. The chain employs TRBV19 and TRBJ2-7, with D perhaps given as TRBD1 or TRBD2 (6 bases each). V dropped 3 bases and J dropped 9 bases, with 15 bases sitting between them. This CDR3 spans 13 amino acids. Germline CDR1 and CDR2: LNHDA and SQIVND (reference sequence). The CDR3 DNA is TGTGCCAGTAGTATCCCAGGAGGGGGTCCGCAGTACTTC. Its protein product is CASSIPGGGPQYF.

This chain uses TRBV10-1 with TRBJ1-1; weak D call: TRBD1 (6 bases). The CDR3 covers 14 residues. Trimming took 4 bases from V and 3 from J, leaving 12 bases between them. Per the germline V gene, CDR1 is WNHNN and CDR2 is SYGVQD (reference sequence). This chain's CDR3 is CASSVRGSDTEAFF. CDR3 nucleotide sequence: TGCGCCAGCAGTGTCAGGGGATCCGACACTGAAGCTTTCTTT.

The chain has TRBV3-1 (or the pseudogene TRBV3-2) and TRBJ2-1, with 7 bases aligning to TRBD2. The CDR3 has 15 amino acids. V dropped 0 bases and J dropped 7; count of bases not matched to a gene: 6. Germline V gene lookup returns CDR1 LGHDT and CDR2 YNNKEL (reference sequence). The CDR3 region is CASSQDPAGGNEQFF. In nucleotides, the CDR3 is TGTGCCAGCAGCCAAGATCCCGCCGGGGGGAATGAGCAGTTCTTC.

This sequence joins TRBV6-2 or TRBV6-3 and TRBJ2-7; D gene uncertain. This CDR3 has 14 residues. The germline V gene encodes CDR1 MNHEY and CDR2 SVGEGT. Between the trimmed V and J ends, which lost 2 bases and 2 bases, there was a span of 10 bases. In DNA form, the CDR3 reads TGTGCCAGCAGTTACACACGGGTTGCCTACGAGCAGTACTTC. Translated: CASSYTRVAYEQYF.